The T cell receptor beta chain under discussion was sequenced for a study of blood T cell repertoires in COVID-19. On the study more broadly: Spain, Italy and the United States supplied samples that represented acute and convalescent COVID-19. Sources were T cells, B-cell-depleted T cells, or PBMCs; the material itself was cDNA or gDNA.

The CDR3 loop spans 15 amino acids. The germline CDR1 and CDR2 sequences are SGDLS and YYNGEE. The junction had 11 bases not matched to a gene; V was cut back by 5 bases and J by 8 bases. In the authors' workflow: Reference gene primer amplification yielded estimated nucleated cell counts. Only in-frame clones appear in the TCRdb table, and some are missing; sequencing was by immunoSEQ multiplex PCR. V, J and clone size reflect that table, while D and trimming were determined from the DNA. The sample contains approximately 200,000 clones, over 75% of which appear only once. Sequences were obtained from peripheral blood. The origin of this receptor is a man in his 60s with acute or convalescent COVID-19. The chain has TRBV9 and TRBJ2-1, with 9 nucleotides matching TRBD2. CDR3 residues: CASRPRLAEADEQFF. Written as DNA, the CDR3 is TGTGCCAGCAGACCTAGACTAGCGGAAGCTGATGAGCAGTTCTTC.